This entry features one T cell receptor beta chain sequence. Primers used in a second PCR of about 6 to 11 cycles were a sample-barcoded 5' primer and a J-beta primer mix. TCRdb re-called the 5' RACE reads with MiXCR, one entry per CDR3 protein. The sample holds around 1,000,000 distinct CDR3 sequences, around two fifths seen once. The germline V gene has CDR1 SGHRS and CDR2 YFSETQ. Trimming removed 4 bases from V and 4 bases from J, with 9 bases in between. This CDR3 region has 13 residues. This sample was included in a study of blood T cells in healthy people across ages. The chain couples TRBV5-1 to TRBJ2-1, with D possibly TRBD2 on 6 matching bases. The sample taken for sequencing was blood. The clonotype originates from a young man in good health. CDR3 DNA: TGCGCCAGCAGCCCGGGGGAGTACAATGAGCAGTTCTTC. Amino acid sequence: CASSPGEYNEQFF. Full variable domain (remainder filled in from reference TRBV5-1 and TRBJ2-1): KAGVTQTPRYLIKTRGQQVTLSCSPISGHRSVSWYQQTPGQGLQFLFEYFSETQRNKGNFPGRFSGRQFSNSRSEMNVSTLELGDSALYLCASSPGEYNEQFFGPGTRLTVL.